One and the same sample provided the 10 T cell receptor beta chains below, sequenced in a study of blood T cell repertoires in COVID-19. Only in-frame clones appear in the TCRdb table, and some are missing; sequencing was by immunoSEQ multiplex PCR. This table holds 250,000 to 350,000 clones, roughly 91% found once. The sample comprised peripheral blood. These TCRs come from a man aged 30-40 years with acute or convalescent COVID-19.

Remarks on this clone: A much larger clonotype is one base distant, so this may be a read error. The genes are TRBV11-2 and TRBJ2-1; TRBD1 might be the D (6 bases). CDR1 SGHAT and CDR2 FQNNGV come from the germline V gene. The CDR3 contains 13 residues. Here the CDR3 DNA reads TGTACCAGCAGCGCCACAGGGTACAATGAGCAGTTCTTC. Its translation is CTSSATGYNEQFF.

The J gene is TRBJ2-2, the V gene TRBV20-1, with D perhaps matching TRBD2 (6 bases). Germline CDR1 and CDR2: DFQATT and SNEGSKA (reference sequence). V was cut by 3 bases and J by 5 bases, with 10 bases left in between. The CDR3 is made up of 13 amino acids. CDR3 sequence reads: CSASSAGTGELFF. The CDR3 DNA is TGCAGTGCTAGTTCGGCGGGGACCGGGGAGCTGTTTTTT.

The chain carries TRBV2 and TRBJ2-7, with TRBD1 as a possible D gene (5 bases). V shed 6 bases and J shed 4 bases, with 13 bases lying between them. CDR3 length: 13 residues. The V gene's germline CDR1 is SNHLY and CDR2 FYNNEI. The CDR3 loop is CASRGDSAYEQYF. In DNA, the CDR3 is TGTGCCAGCAGAGGGGATTCGGCTTACGAGCAGTACTTC.

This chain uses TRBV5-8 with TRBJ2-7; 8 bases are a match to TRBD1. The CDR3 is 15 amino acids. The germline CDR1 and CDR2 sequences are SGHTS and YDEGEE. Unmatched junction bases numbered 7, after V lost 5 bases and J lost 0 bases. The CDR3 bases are TGTGCCAGCAGAATAGTGACAGGGGTCTCCTACGAGCAGTACTTC. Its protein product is CASRIVTGVSYEQYF.

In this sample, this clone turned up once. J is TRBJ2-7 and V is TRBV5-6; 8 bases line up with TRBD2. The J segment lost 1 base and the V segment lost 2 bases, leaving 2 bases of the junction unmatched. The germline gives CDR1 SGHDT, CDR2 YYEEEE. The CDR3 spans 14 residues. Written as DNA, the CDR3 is TGTGCCAGCAGCTTTCGGGGGGGATCCTACGAGCAGTACTTC. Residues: CASSFRGGSYEQYF.

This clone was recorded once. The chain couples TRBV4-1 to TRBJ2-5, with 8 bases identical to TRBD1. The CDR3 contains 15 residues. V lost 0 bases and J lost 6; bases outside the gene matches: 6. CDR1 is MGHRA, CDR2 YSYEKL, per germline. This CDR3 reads CASSQDPRQGKTQYF. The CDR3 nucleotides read TGCGCCAGCAGCCAAGACCCCCGACAGGGGAAGACCCAGTACTTC.

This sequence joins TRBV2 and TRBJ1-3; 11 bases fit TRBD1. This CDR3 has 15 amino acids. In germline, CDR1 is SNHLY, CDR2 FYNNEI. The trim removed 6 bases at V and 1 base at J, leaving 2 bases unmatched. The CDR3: CASRGQGASGNTIYF. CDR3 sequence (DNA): TGTGCCAGCAGAGGACAGGGGGCTTCTGGAAACACCATATATTTT.

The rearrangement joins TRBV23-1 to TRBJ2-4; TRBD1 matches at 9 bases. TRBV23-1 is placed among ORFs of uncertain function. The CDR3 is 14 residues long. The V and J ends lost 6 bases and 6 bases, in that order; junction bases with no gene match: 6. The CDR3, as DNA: TGCGCCAGCAGGAAACAGACAGGGGGAAACATTCAGTACTTC. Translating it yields CASRKQTGGNIQYF.

CDR3 DNA sequence: TGCGCCAGCAGCACGGGACAGGGGCCGGTTAGGGAAAAACTGTTTTTT. Protein sequence: CASSTGQGPVREKLFF. The V gene is TRBV4-1, the J gene TRBJ1-4, with 10 bases aligning to TRBD1. From germline, CDR1 is MGHRA and CDR2 YSYEKL. With 5 bases clipped from V and 8 bases from J, the junction kept 11 bases outside the gene matches. The CDR3 contains 16 residues.

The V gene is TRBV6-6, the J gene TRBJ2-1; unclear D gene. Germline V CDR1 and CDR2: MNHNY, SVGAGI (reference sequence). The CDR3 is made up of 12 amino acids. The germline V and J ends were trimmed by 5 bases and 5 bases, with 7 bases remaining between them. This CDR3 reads CASSPRDNEQFF. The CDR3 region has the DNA TGTGCCAGCAGTCCTAGAGACAATGAGCAGTTCTTC.